Below are 8 T cell receptor beta chains sequenced from a single sample in a study of cytomegalovirus exposure and HLA in healthy donors. Some clones are missing from TCRdb's copy, which holds only in-frame ones; the method was immunoSEQ multiplex PCR. The table has 150,000 to 200,000 clones, around four fifths seen once. The sequenced material came from PBMCs. The source is a man in his thirties or forties in good health and CMV-seropositive.

V is TRBV7-9 and J is TRBJ2-7, with 8 bases that match TRBD1. In germline, CDR1 is SEHNR, CDR2 FQNEAQ (reference sequence). CDR3 length equals 15 residues. V was clipped by 1 base and J by 4 bases; unmatched bases: 6. The CDR3 loop is CASSLEQGVSYEQYF. For the CDR3, the DNA is TGTGCCAGCAGCTTAGAACAGGGGGTGAGTTACGAGCAGTACTTC.

CDR3 coding DNA: TGTGCCCAGGGGCCGGCAGGGCTTTCGGACAATGAGCAGTTCTTC. Translated: CAQGPAGLSDNEQFF. This chain connects TRBV7-8 to TRBJ2-1, with D tentatively TRBD1 (6 bases). Trimming shortened V by 11 bases and J by 5 bases, and 22 bases separated the two germline ends. The CDR3 covers 15 residues. Germline CDR1 reads SGHVS; CDR2 reads FQNEAQ.

The chain has TRBV7-2 and TRBJ2-6, with D uncertain. The V and J ends lost 3 bases and 0 bases respectively, with 12 bases between them. CDR3 length: 17 amino acids. Germline V gene lookup returns CDR1 SGHTA and CDR2 FQGNSA. CDR3 protein: CASSLRPGDSGANVLTF. The CDR3 nucleotides read TGTGCCAGCAGCTTGCGCCCCGGAGACTCTGGGGCCAACGTCCTGACTTTC.

The chain joins TRBV9 to TRBJ2-7; 12 bases align to TRBD2. The CDR3 is 16 amino acids. Germline V gene sequence: CDR1 SGDLS, CDR2 YYNGEE. V trimming: 3 bases; J trimming: 3 bases; junction bases outside the gene matches: 7. The CDR3 spells CASSAGLAGMIYEQYF. In DNA, the CDR3 is TGTGCCAGCAGCGCCGGACTAGCGGGGATGATCTACGAGCAGTACTTC.

This clone was found a few times. The chain has TRBV6-4 and TRBJ2-3; possibly TRBD2 for D (6 bases). Germline-derived CDR1 and CDR2 are MRHNA and SNTAGT. The CDR3 spans 15 residues. CDR3 sequence: CYHIEGGDPTDTQYF. CDR3 coding DNA: TGTTACCACATCGAGGGCGGGGACCCAACAGATACGCAGTATTTT.

This clone was observed once. The chain uses TRBV12-2 and TRBJ2-7; the DNA was not used to check the table's D call, TRBD1. TRBV12-2 is given as a pseudogene. CDR3 length: 12 residues. CDR3: CASRLQAYEQYF. The CDR3, as DNA: TGTGCAAGTCGCTTGCAGGCCTACGAGCAGTACTTC.

This sequence joins TRBV9 and TRBJ2-1; the match to TRBD2 covers 7 bases. This CDR3 is built from 17 residues. Germline CDR1 and CDR2: SGDLS and YYNGEE. V trimming: 0 bases; J trimming: 6 bases; junction bases outside the gene matches: 12. CDR3 loop: CASSVVGTTNLVNEQFF. The DNA for the CDR3 is TGTGCCAGCAGCGTAGTAGGGACTACCAACCTTGTCAATGAGCAGTTCTTC.

CDR3 residues: CATSRTGNTEAFF. The CDR3 DNA follows: TGTGCCACCAGTAGAACAGGGAACACTGAAGCTTTCTTT. This sequence joins TRBV15 and TRBJ1-1; possible D gene TRBD1, 5 bases. The CDR3 contains 13 residues. Germline assignment: CDR1 LNHNV and CDR2 YYDKDF (reference sequence). Between the trimmed V and J ends, which lost 6 bases and 1 base, there was a span of 9 bases. Drawing the rest from reference TRBV15 and TRBJ1-1, the complete variable domain is DAMVIQNPRYQVTQFGKPVTLSCSQTLNHNVMYWYQQKSSQAPKLLFHYYDKDFNNEADTPDNFQSRRPNTSFCFLDIRSPGLGDTAMYLCATSRTGNTEAFFGQGTRLTVV.